The next 10 T cell receptor beta chains were all read from a single sample in a study of blood T cell repertoires in COVID-19. Produced via immunoSEQ multiplex PCR; TCRdb's table is partial and in-frame only. The profile covers more than 70,000 clones, with about nine tenths appearing a single time and around 5% taken by the ten largest. The sequenced sample consisted of peripheral blood. These receptors were obtained from a young woman with acute or convalescent COVID-19.

On this clone: The same CDR3 is also encoded by other DNA sequences in this sample. V usage is TRBV2 and J usage is TRBJ2-7; TRBD1 is a possible D gene (6 bases). The CDR3 extends over 14 amino acids. CDR1 and CDR2 from the germline V gene are SNHLY and FYNNEI. Trimming stripped 2 bases from V and 3 bases from J, with 11 bases between. CDR3 loop: CASSEQGQYYEQYF. The CDR3 bases are TGTGCCAGCAGTGAACAGGGACAATACTACGAGCAGTACTTC.

The chain uses TRBV7-2 and TRBJ1-1; a possible D gene is TRBD1 (6 bases). Trimming shortened V by 3 bases and J by 3 bases, and 17 bases separated the two germline ends. The CDR3 has 16 residues. From germline, CDR1 is SGHTA and CDR2 FQGNSA. CDR3 nucleotides: TGTGCCAGCAGCTTTGGGGGGGCAGGGCTACACACTGAAGCTTTCTTT. Protein product: CASSFGGAGLHTEAFF. The variable domain in full, completed from reference TRBV7-2 and TRBJ1-1, reads GAGVSQSPSNKVTEKGKDVELRCDPISGHTALYWYRQSLGQGLEFLIYFQGNSAPDKSGLPSDRFSAERTGGSVSTLTIQRTQQEDSAVYLCASSFGGAGLHTEAFFGQGTRLTVV.

This clone was seen once. The chain is built from TRBV11-3 and TRBJ2-6; 9 bases are shared with TRBD2. This CDR3 is built from 18 residues. The V and J ends lost 5 bases and 3 bases, in that order; junction bases with no gene match: 11. Germline CDR1 SGHNT, CDR2 YENEEA. The CDR3 loop is CASSPGGGRGNGANVLTF. CDR3 in DNA: TGTGCCAGCAGCCCTGGGGGCGGGAGGGGAAATGGGGCCAACGTCCTGACTTTC.

V is TRBV25-1 and J is TRBJ1-1; possibly TRBD1 for D (5 bases). CDR1 and CDR2 (germline): MGHDK, SYGVNS. Trimming pared 1 base from V and 3 bases from J, leaving 12 bases between. The CDR3 spans 15 residues. The CDR3 spells CASSELAQADTEAFF. CDR3 nucleotides: TGTGCCAGCAGTGAATTAGCACAGGCGGACACTGAAGCTTTCTTT.

The V call is TRBV28, the J call TRBJ1-2; D remains unclear. This CDR3 is 12 amino acids long. V was shortened by 9 bases and J by 7 bases, with 15 bases between the two germline ends. Germline CDR1 MDHEN, CDR2 SYDVKM. CDR3 nucleotides: TGTGCCAGGGGTCAAGGGAGGACTGGCTACACCTTC. It codes for CARGQGRTGYTF.

The J gene is TRBJ1-1, the V gene TRBV6-5; D not resolved. The CDR3 loop spans 15 amino acids. Trimming took 0 bases from V and 4 from J, leaving 12 bases between them. Germline values: CDR1 MNHEY, CDR2 SVGAGI. The CDR3 DNA reads as TGTGCCAGCAGTTACTCCGAAACTGTCGGCACTGAAGCTTTCTTT. It encodes CASSYSETVGTEAFF.

The chain couples TRBV7-9 to TRBJ2-7, with D possibly TRBD1 on 6 matching bases. The germline V gene has CDR1 SEHNR and CDR2 FQNEAQ (reference sequence). The germline V and J ends were trimmed by 7 bases and 5 bases, with 24 bases remaining between them. This CDR3 comprises 16 residues. CDR3 residues: CASNPLGQTGLNEQYF. Here the CDR3 DNA reads TGTGCCAGCAACCCCTTGGGCCAAACAGGGTTGAACGAGCAGTACTTC.

This clone is a singleton in its sample. The chain links TRBV30 to TRBJ2-5; D call uncertain. V was clipped by 8 bases and J by 5 bases, with 15 bases between them. The CDR3 consists of 12 residues. In germline, CDR1 is GTSNPN, CDR2 SVGIG (reference sequence). CDR3: CADFVLVETQYF. The CDR3 coding sequence is TGTGCCGACTTTGTCTTGGTCGAGACCCAGTACTTC.

V and J are TRBV4-3 and TRBJ1-3; D call uncertain. The CDR3 runs 18 residues. V was cut by 0 bases and J by 0 bases, with 15 bases left in between. The germline gives CDR1 LGHNA, CDR2 YSLEER. Written as DNA, the CDR3 is TGCGCCAGCAGCCAAGAATTGCCGGGTATGAGCTCTGGAAACACCATATATTTT. Translation gives CASSQELPGMSSGNTIYF.

CDR3 residues: CASSQGQYNYGYTF. The CDR3 DNA is TGTGCCAGCAGCCAGGGACAGTATAACTATGGCTACACCTTC. This chain connects TRBV3-1 (or the pseudogene TRBV3-2) to TRBJ1-2, with 7 bases fitting TRBD1. Germline values: CDR1 LGHDT, CDR2 YNNKEL (reference sequence). The J segment lost 1 base and the V segment lost 3 bases, leaving 2 bases of the junction unmatched. This CDR3 has 14 amino acids.